This is a list of T cell receptor beta chains from one sample in a study of cytomegalovirus exposure and HLA in healthy donors. Libraries were prepared by immunoSEQ multiplex PCR; TCRdb keeps only in-frame clonotypes and omits some of them. The table shows some 150,000 clones, with around 79% occurring only once. The sequenced material came from PBMCs. These receptors originate from a man in his forties in good health and CMV-seronegative. Each CDR3 is given with its conserved first and last residue. A D gene is named only where the DNA matches it firmly. Not all rows give a size; the values are once, few, many and, for expanded clones, a class.

>TRBJ2-5|-|TRBV7-2|-
TGTGCCAGCAGCAGAGACCCCAGGGAGACCCAGTACTTC
CASSRDPRETQYF
>TRBJ2-6|few|TRBV6-5|TRBD1
TGTGCCACAGGTTCAACAGGGGCCGGGGCCAACGGCCTGACTTTC
CATGSTGAGANGLTF
>TRBJ2-1|-|TRBV27|-
TGTGCCAGCGCCCTAGGGGGACCAAACTACAATGAGCAGTTCTTC
CASALGGPNYNEQFF
>TRBJ2-5|-|TRBV29-1|TRBD2
TGCAGCGCTTCATCCGGGACTAGGCACCGGGGGACAGAGACCCAGTACTTC
CSASSGTRHRGTETQYF
>TRBJ2-7|-|TRBV6-5|-
TGTGCCAGCAGACCACAGGGCGGACTCTACGAGCAGTACTTC
CASRPQGGLYEQYF
>TRBJ2-7|-|TRBV6-5|TRBD1
TGTGCCAGCAGTCAGGACAGGGCGGTCTACGAGCAGTACTTC
CASSQDRAVYEQYF
>TRBJ2-3|-|TRBV6-1|TRBD2
TGTGCCAGCAGTGGGCGGGAGGGCCCGGCAGATACGCAGTATTTT
CASSGREGPADTQYF
>TRBJ1-2|-|TRBV2|-
TGTGCCAGCAGTGAAAGTGTGGGGGCCGGCTATGGCTACACCTTC
CASSESVGAGYGYTF
>TRBJ2-7|-|TRBV28|-
TGTGCCAGCCATTCCCCCCTCTTGTTGGCGGACACCTACGAGCAGTACTTC
CASHSPLLLADTYEQYF
>TRBJ1-2|-|TRBV28|-
TGTGCCAGCAGGGGGAGGGGCCCGCGGGGTGGCTACACCTTC
CASRGRGPRGGYTF
>TRBJ2-2|few|TRBV5-1|-
TGCGCCAGCAGCCTGGGAGTCACCGGGGAGCTGTTTTTT
CASSLGVTGELFF
>TRBJ1-2|-|TRBV4-2|-
TGTGCCAGCAGCCAAGGGTCAGGGTCCGGCGGTGGCTACACCTTC
CASSQGSGSGGGYTF
>TRBJ2-7|once|TRBV2|TRBD2
TGTGCCAGCAGCTTCGGACTAGCGGGACCCGTAGGGGGATCCCGGGGCGAGCAGTACTTC
CASSFGLAGPVGGSRGEQYF
>TRBJ2-2|-|TRBV19|-
TGTGCCAGTAGCCTCCCCGGGGGTAACACCGGGGAGCTGTTTTTT
CASSLPGGNTGELFF
>TRBJ1-5|once|TRBV6-4|-
TGTGCCAGCAGTGCAGGGATTGGTCAGCCCCAGCATTTT
CASSAGIGQPQHF
>TRBJ1-2|-|TRBV6-1|TRBD1
TGTGCCAGCAGCCGTGGACAGGGGAACACCTTC
CASSRGQGNTF